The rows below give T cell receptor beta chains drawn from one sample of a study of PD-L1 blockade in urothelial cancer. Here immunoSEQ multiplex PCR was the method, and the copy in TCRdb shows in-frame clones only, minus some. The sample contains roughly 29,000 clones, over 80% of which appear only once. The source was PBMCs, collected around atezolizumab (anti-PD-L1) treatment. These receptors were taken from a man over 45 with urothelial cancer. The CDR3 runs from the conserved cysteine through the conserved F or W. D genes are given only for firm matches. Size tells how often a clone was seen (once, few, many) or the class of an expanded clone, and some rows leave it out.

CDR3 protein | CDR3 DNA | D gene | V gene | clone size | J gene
CASSLAATVLKAFF | TGTGCCAGCAGCTTGGCGGCGACAGTCCTTAAGGCTTTCTTT | NA | TRBV5-6 | NA | TRBJ1-1
CASSEWNRGSEKLFF | TGTGCCAGCAGTGAATGGAACAGGGGTTCTGAAAAACTGTTTTTT | TRBD1 | TRBV25-1 | NA | TRBJ1-4
CASSLSRDILSGLYGYTF | TGTGCCAGCAGCTTATCCCGGGACATCCTTTCCGGGCTCTATGGCTACACCTTC | NA | TRBV7-9 | few | TRBJ1-2
CASSIGGTGSSSYEQYF | TGTGCCAGTAGTATAGGAGGGACAGGATCGAGCTCCTACGAGCAGTACTTC | TRBD1 | TRBV19 | NA | TRBJ2-7
CASSSNTEAFF | TGTGCCAGCAGTTCTAACACTGAAGCTTTCTTT | NA | TRBV6-5 | few | TRBJ1-1
CASSQYGTSVQETQYF | TGTGCCAGCAGCCAATACGGGACTAGCGTTCAAGAGACCCAGTACTTC | TRBD2 | TRBV14 | NA | TRBJ2-5
CATQRSYGYTF | TGTGCCACCCAGAGGAGTTATGGCTACACCTTC | NA | TRBV7-9 | few | TRBJ1-2
CASSLAPRGGTVSYEQYF | TGTGCCAGCAGCTTAGCCCCCCGAGGGGGGACAGTCTCCTACGAGCAGTACTTC | NA | TRBV7-8 | NA | TRBJ2-7
CAIRGQGTLADTQYF | TGTGCCATCCGAGGACAGGGGACCTTGGCAGATACGCAGTATTTT | TRBD1 | TRBV10-3 | NA | TRBJ2-3
CASGQGPFTEAFF | TGTGCCAGCGGACAGGGTCCTTTCACTGAAGCTTTCTTT | TRBD1 | TRBV2 | NA | TRBJ1-1
CASRAGGGSDTQYF | TGCGCCAGCAGGGCAGGCGGGGGATCAGATACGCAGTATTTT | TRBD2 | TRBV5-1 | NA | TRBJ2-3
CSVEEALNEQFF | TGCAGCGTTGAGGAAGCGCTCAATGAGCAGTTCTTC | NA | TRBV29-1 | NA | TRBJ2-1
CASSDWTSTDTQYF | TGTGCCAGCAGTGATTGGACATCCACCGATACGCAGTATTTT | NA | TRBV6-5 | once | TRBJ2-3
CASSLGLAGGQETQYF | TGCGCCAGCAGCCTGGGACTAGCGGGAGGGCAAGAGACCCAGTACTTC | TRBD2 | TRBV4-1 | NA | TRBJ2-5
CASSIGQYNYGYTF | TGTGCCAGCAGCATTGGGCAGTATAACTATGGCTACACCTTC | NA | TRBV7-2 | NA | TRBJ1-2
CASRPGPLITGYTF | TGTGCCAGCAGGCCAGGTCCCCTCATAACTGGCTACACCTTC | NA | TRBV28 | NA | TRBJ1-2
CASSAQDTQYF | TGTGCCAGCTCAGCCCAGGATACGCAGTATTTT | NA | TRBV18 | once | TRBJ2-3
CASSETRLAAMGNIQYF | TGTGCCAGCAGTGAAACGAGACTAGCGGCTATGGGGAACATTCAGTACTTC | TRBD2 | TRBV2 | NA | TRBJ2-4
CASSLPGRSYGERSTEAFF | TGTGCCAGCAGCTTACCGGGGAGGTCGTACGGGGAAAGGAGTACTGAAGCTTTCTTT | NA | TRBV5-8 | NA | TRBJ1-1
CASSISLAGIYEQYF | TGTGCCAGTAGTATAAGCCTAGCGGGGATTTACGAGCAGTACTTC | TRBD2 | TRBV19 | NA | TRBJ2-7
CASREARQGYGYTF | TGTGCCAGCAGGGAGGCCCGACAGGGATACGGCTACACCTTC | TRBD1 | TRBV6-5 | NA | TRBJ1-2
CASSPGTGGNYGYTF | TGTGCCAGCAGCCCTGGGACAGGGGGCAACTATGGCTACACCTTC | TRBD1 | TRBV7-9 | NA | TRBJ1-2
CASSLAGQGVDTQYF | TGTGCCAGCAGTTTAGCGGGACAGGGGGTAGATACGCAGTATTTT | TRBD1 | TRBV28 | few | TRBJ2-3
CASSLTGRGYTF | TGTGCCAGCAGCCTTACAGGGAGAGGCTACACCTTC | NA | TRBV27 | NA | TRBJ1-2
CASSLFPSQTGELFF | TGTGCCAGCAGCTTGTTTCCATCACAAACCGGGGAGCTGTTTTTT | NA | TRBV5-6 | once | TRBJ2-2
CASRTTGDYGYTF | TGTGCCAGCAGAACTACAGGGGACTATGGCTACACCTTC | TRBD1 | TRBV6-6 | NA | TRBJ1-2
CASSEEFSSGNTIYF | TGTGCCAGCAGTGAAGAGTTCAGCTCTGGAAACACCATATATTTT | NA | TRBV2 | NA | TRBJ1-3
CASSQDPGGNTGELFF | TGTGCCAGCAGCCAAGATCCAGGGGGGAACACCGGGGAGCTGTTTTTT | TRBD1 | TRBV4-2 | NA | TRBJ2-2
CASSLRTGGPFTDTQYF | TGTGCCAGCAGCTTGAGGACGGGGGGGCCCTTCACAGATACGCAGTATTTT | TRBD2 | TRBV5-6 | once | TRBJ2-3
CASSLAEWTGDEAFF | TGTGCCAGCAGCTTGGCCGAGTGGACAGGCGATGAAGCTTTCTTT | TRBD1 | TRBV5-4 | few | TRBJ1-1
CATSRDKGTGNTEAFF | TGTGCCACCAGCAGAGATAAAGGGACAGGCAACACTGAAGCTTTCTTT | TRBD1 | TRBV15 | NA | TRBJ1-1
CASSYAGALDQPQHF | TGTGCCAGCAGTTACGCTGGGGCGTTAGATCAGCCCCAGCATTTT | NA | TRBV6-6 | NA | TRBJ1-5